This T cell receptor beta chain derives from a study of PD-1 blockade in classical Hodgkin lymphoma. Study results and limitations: Prior therapy or disease activity may underlie the repertoire differences, whose causes remain undefined. Newly diagnosed patients reportedly had lower baseline TCR diversity than healthy donors.

The protocol was immunoSEQ multiplex PCR, while the TCRdb copy is restricted to in-frame clones and leaves out a portion. The table lists some 35,000 clones, approximately 90% of them singletons. Sample time point: newly diagnosed, previously untreated cHL patient sample. Using magnetic negative selection, the CD4+ T cells were separated out of thawed PBMCs. PBMCs from untreated, newly diagnosed classical Hodgkin lymphoma were comparison samples. This clone was seen just once. The antigen is not known. V was clipped by 0 bases and J by 6 bases; unmatched bases: 4. The CDR3 spans 14 residues. Germline V gives CDR1 MNHNY, CDR2 SVGAGI (reference sequence).

The rearrangement links TRBV6-6 to TRBJ1-2; 7 nucleotides line up with TRBD1. The clonotype was recovered from a human donor with classical Hodgkin lymphoma. The sample was CD4+ T cells from blood. The CDR3 loop is CASSYSSDRDGYTF. Here the CDR3 DNA reads TGTGCCAGCAGTTACTCGAGTGACAGGGATGGCTACACCTTC.